A single sample gave rise to the 9 T cell receptor beta chains below, sequenced in a study of blood T cell repertoires in COVID-19. Sequencing was performed with immunoSEQ multiplex PCR; in TCRdb, only in-frame clones are kept and a portion is missing. The sample records 100,000 to 150,000 clones, approximately 86% being singletons. The sequencing input was peripheral blood. These receptors were collected from a human donor in a cohort sampled during active COVID-19.

The chain is built from TRBV12-3 or TRBV12-4 and TRBJ1-5; 7 bases map to TRBD1. Trimming took 5 bases from V and 5 from J; bases not matched to a gene: 3. CDR3 size: 13 residues. The CDR3 here is CASSHQGDQPQHF. CDR3 sequence (DNA): TGTGCCAGCAGTCATCAGGGGGATCAGCCCCAGCATTTT.

The chain has TRBV5-1 and TRBJ2-1; 8 bases align to TRBD2. The germline gives CDR1 SGHRS, CDR2 YFSETQ. The CDR3 extends over 16 amino acids. Germline trimming cut 2 bases from V and 5 bases from J; bases unmatched to any gene: 9. CDR3 DNA: TGCGCCAGCAGCTTAACCCGGGCAGCGGGAGACAATGAGCAGTTCTTC. Its translation: CASSLTRAAGDNEQFF.

The V call is TRBV19, the J call TRBJ1-4; TRBD1 matches at 7 bases. Germline CDR1 is LNHDA and CDR2 is SQIVND (reference sequence). The CDR3 loop spans 16 amino acids. V was pared by 7 bases and J by 7 bases, with 15 bases of the junction left unmatched. CDR3 amino acids: CASTYSTGRQGEKLFF. The CDR3 region has the DNA TGTGCCAGTACCTATTCTACGGGAAGACAGGGTGAAAAACTGTTTTTT.

This chain connects TRBV6-6 to TRBJ1-5, with TRBD1 as a possible D gene (6 bases). Germline CDR1 MNHNY, CDR2 SVGAGI (reference sequence). CDR3 length equals 15 residues. The ends were cut back, 8 bases at V and 4 bases at J, with 18 bases in the middle. CDR3 bases: TGTGCCAGCGGACCCTCGGGGGGGCTGAATCAGCCCCAGCATTTT. It specifies CASGPSGGLNQPQHF.

The chain joins TRBV27 to TRBJ1-2; D is perhaps TRBD1 (6 bases). CDR3 length: 15 residues. CDR1 and CDR2 from the germline V gene are MNHEY and SMNVEV (reference sequence). V lost 1 base and J lost 8, with 17 bases in between. CDR3: CASSLFPDRGAGYTF. The CDR3, as DNA: TGTGCCAGCAGTTTATTCCCCGATCGGGGGGCGGGCTACACCTTC.

The chain is built from TRBV19 and TRBJ1-4; D is uncertain. The CDR3 loop spans 16 amino acids. The germline V and J ends were trimmed by 7 bases and 2 bases, with 17 bases remaining between them. Germline CDR1 and CDR2: LNHDA and SQIVND (reference sequence). CDR3 sequence reads: CASTPGIRGTNEKLFF. CDR3 bases: TGTGCCAGTACCCCCGGGATCAGAGGGACTAATGAAAAACTGTTTTTT.

The chain employs TRBV7-9 and TRBJ2-4; 8 positions agree with TRBD1. CDR1 is SEHNR, CDR2 FQNEAQ, per germline (reference sequence). The CDR3 contains 17 residues. With V trimmed by 4 bases and J by 8 bases, 16 bases remained unmatched. CDR3: CASSSDHGQGGLYIQYF. For the CDR3, the DNA is TGTGCCAGCAGCTCTGACCACGGACAGGGAGGTTTGTACATTCAGTACTTC.

The chain recombines TRBV15 with TRBJ2-7, with D perhaps TRBD1 (6 bases). Germline V CDR1 and CDR2: LNHNV, YYDKDF (reference sequence). The CDR3 contains 17 residues. The V end was cut by 1 base, the J end by 3 bases, with 19 bases between. CDR3 region: CATSRGRSDRLIYEQYF. The CDR3 nucleotides read TGTGCCACCAGCAGAGGGAGATCGGACAGACTAATCTACGAGCAGTACTTC.

This clone came up a few times. J is TRBJ2-3 and V is TRBV5-1; 8 nucleotides align to TRBD2. V gave up 0 bases and J gave up 2 bases; unmatched junction bases: 2. Germline CDR1 SGHRS, CDR2 YFSETQ. The CDR3 sequence is 15 residues long. The DNA for the CDR3 is TGCGCCAGCAGCTTGGTAGCGGGGCACACAGATACGCAGTATTTT. Amino acid sequence: CASSLVAGHTDTQYF.